The 10 T cell receptor beta chains reported below all come from one sample, sequenced in a study of blood T cell repertoires in COVID-19. Sequencing used immunoSEQ multiplex PCR; TCRdb keeps in-frame clones, though not all of them. The table lists 250,000 or so clones, around 90% of them singletons. Sequenced: peripheral blood. All receptors derive from a woman aged 35 to 49 who had recovered from COVID-19.

The chain couples TRBV19 to TRBJ1-2; TRBD1 matches at 8 bases. Germline lookup yields CDR1 LNHDA and CDR2 SQIVND (reference sequence). This CDR3 contains 15 residues. J gave up 4 bases and V 5 bases, and 9 bases lay outside the gene matches. The CDR3 DNA sequence: TGTGCCAGTAGTCTCGGACAGGGCGGGTCCTATGGCTACACCTTC. Encoded protein: CASSLGQGGSYGYTF.

This clone was seen just once. The chain recombines TRBV7-9 with TRBJ1-2; 10 bases map to TRBD1. Germline trimming cut 2 bases from V and 7 bases from J; bases unmatched to any gene: 7. The length of the CDR3 is 15 residues. CDR1 is SEHNR, CDR2 FQNEAQ, per germline (reference sequence). CDR3 nucleotides: TGTGCCAGCAGCTTATCGACAGGGGGCGCCGGTGGCTACACCTTC. This codes for CASSLSTGGAGGYTF.

The chain recombines TRBV6-4 with TRBJ2-3, with 7 nucleotides matching TRBD2. The CDR3 totals 16 residues. J gave up 0 bases and V 6 bases, and 9 bases lay outside the gene matches. Germline loops: CDR1 MRHNA, CDR2 SNTAGT. The CDR3 protein is CASSRTGTTSTDTQYF. CDR3 sequence (DNA): TGTGCCAGCAGCCGAACCGGGACTACTAGCACAGATACGCAGTATTTT.

The chain couples TRBV5-6 to TRBJ2-7; 10 bases fit TRBD1. The CDR3 sequence is 15 residues long. J gave up 4 bases and V 0 bases, and 4 bases lay outside the gene matches. Germline V gives CDR1 SGHDT, CDR2 YYEEEE. The CDR3 nucleotides read TGTGCCAGCAGCTTGGATGGGACAGGGGTATACGAGCAGTACTTC. This translates into CASSLDGTGVYEQYF. Complete variable domain (other parts from reference TRBV5-6 and TRBJ2-7): DAGVTQSPTHLIKTRGQQVTLRCSPKSGHDTVSWYQQALGQGPQFIFQYYEEEERQRGNFPDRFSGHQFPNYSSELNVNALLLGDSALYLCASSLDGTGVYEQYFGPGTRLTVT.

The gene calls are TRBV4-1 and TRBJ2-3, with 7 bases lining up with TRBD2. J was trimmed by 5 bases and V by 1 base; bases with no gene match: 12. Per germline, CDR1 MGHRA and CDR2 YSYEKL. This CDR3 is built from 17 residues. The CDR3 reads CASSQGRGRALGDTQYF. The DNA for the CDR3 is TGCGCCAGCAGCCAAGGCCGGGGGAGGGCCCTCGGAGATACGCAGTATTTT.

The chain links TRBV19 to TRBJ2-5, with D hard to call. CDR1 and CDR2 (germline): LNHDA, SQIVND (reference sequence). The V gene lost 0 bases and the J gene lost 1 base, with 9 bases spanning the gap. The CDR3 contains 15 residues. The CDR3 spells CASSIEAPSQETQYF. The CDR3 DNA reads TGTGCCAGTAGTATAGAAGCCCCTTCCCAAGAGACCCAGTACTTC.

This clone was counted only a few times. This sequence joins TRBV19 and TRBJ2-1; perhaps TRBD1 as D (6 bases). CDR1 is LNHDA, CDR2 SQIVND, per germline (reference sequence). The CDR3 has 16 residues. With 7 bases removed from V and 3 bases from J, the gap between germline ends came to 19 bases. Here the CDR3 reads CASTKPGAQSYNEQFF. The DNA of the CDR3 is TGTGCCAGTACCAAACCAGGGGCCCAAAGCTACAATGAGCAGTTCTTC.

The V and J genes are TRBV7-9 and TRBJ2-5; 7 nucleotides match TRBD1. The CDR3 is 14 amino acids. From germline, CDR1 is SEHNR and CDR2 FQNEAQ (reference sequence). J lost 5 bases, V lost 0 bases, and 3 bases had no gene match. The DNA of the CDR3 is TGTGCCAGCAGCTTAGCAGGGGGCTTTGAGACCCAGTACTTC. It specifies CASSLAGGFETQYF.

The V gene is TRBV3-1 (or the pseudogene TRBV3-2), the J gene TRBJ1-2; TRBD1 matches at 10 bases. The germline V gene encodes CDR1 LGHDT and CDR2 YNNKEL (reference sequence). CDR3 length: 15 residues. J gave up 2 bases and V 3 bases, and 3 bases lay outside the gene matches. CDR3 nucleotide sequence: TGTGCCAGCAGCCAGCCGGGACAGGGGAACTATGGCTACACCTTC. It is translated as CASSQPGQGNYGYTF.

This chain links TRBV2 with TRBJ2-1, with 14 bases identical to TRBD2. With 7 bases clipped from V and 9 bases from J, the junction kept 8 bases outside the gene matches. CDR3 length equals 15 residues. Germline CDR1 reads SNHLY; CDR2 reads FYNNEI. The CDR3 spells CASNVGTSGSSEQFF. In nucleotides, the CDR3 is TGTGCCAGCAACGTAGGGACTAGCGGGAGCAGTGAGCAGTTCTTC.